This is a list of T cell receptor beta chains from one sample in a study of T-cell reconstitution after alpha-beta-depleted transplantation in children. Via MiXCR, TCRdb re-called the PCR reads, giving one row per CDR3 protein. The top ten hold roughly 13% of the sample, which has 100,000 or so distinct CDR3 sequences, 10% to 15% seen once. The sequences come from PBMCs from the stem cell graft donor, collected from the stem cell graft. These receptors were collected from a human donor who donated a stem cell graft to a child with inherited bone marrow failure. CDR3s include the opening cysteine and the closing phenylalanine or tryptophan. The order of the fields is clone size, V gene, J gene, D gene, CDR3 DNA, CDR3 protein. D genes are given only for firm matches. Clone size is stated in some rows and not others, as once, few, many or a class when expanded.

clone_size: NA
v_call: TRBV29-1
j_call: TRBJ2-3
d_call: TRBD2
cdr3_nt: TGCAGCGTTCGACTAGCGACAGATACGCAGTATTTT
cdr3_aa: CSVRLATDTQYF

clone_size: many
v_call: TRBV20-1
j_call: TRBJ1-2
d_call: NA
cdr3_nt: TGCAGTGCCTGGGCCGAATATGGCTACACCTTC
cdr3_aa: CSAWAEYGYTF

clone_size: few
v_call: TRBV19
j_call: TRBJ1-1
d_call: NA
cdr3_nt: TGTGCCAGTAGTATTTATGGAAACACTGAAGCTTTCTTT
cdr3_aa: CASSIYGNTEAFF

clone_size: many
v_call: TRBV4-1
j_call: TRBJ2-3
d_call: TRBD1
cdr3_nt: TGCGCCAGCAGTCCGGGGACAGGGGGTACAGATACGCAGTATTTT
cdr3_aa: CASSPGTGGTDTQYF

clone_size: many
v_call: TRBV29-1
j_call: TRBJ1-2
d_call: TRBD1
cdr3_nt: TGCAGCGTTAAAAACAGGGGCGAATTTCTAAAGAACTATGGCTACACCTTC
cdr3_aa: CSVKNRGEFLKNYGYTF

clone_size: NA
v_call: TRBV7-9
j_call: TRBJ2-1
d_call: TRBD2
cdr3_nt: TGTGCCAGCAGCCGGACTAGCTCTCTTAATGAGCAGTTCTTC
cdr3_aa: CASSRTSSLNEQFF

clone_size: NA
v_call: TRBV27
j_call: TRBJ2-3
d_call: NA
cdr3_nt: TGTGCCAGCAGTTTTAGGGGGAGGCCTCGTAGCACAGATACGCAGTATTTT
cdr3_aa: CASSFRGRPRSTDTQYF

clone_size: many
v_call: TRBV5-1
j_call: TRBJ1-2
d_call: NA
cdr3_nt: TGCGCCAGCAGCTTGTGGCAAAATGCCGCCGACTATGGCTACACCTTC
cdr3_aa: CASSLWQNAADYGYTF

clone_size: few
v_call: TRBV9
j_call: TRBJ2-3
d_call: NA
cdr3_nt: TGTGCCAGCAGTGACGGGGAGTCCGATACGCAGTATTTT
cdr3_aa: CASSDGESDTQYF

clone_size: many
v_call: TRBV5-1
j_call: TRBJ2-7
d_call: TRBD1
cdr3_nt: TGCGCCAGCAGCCCGCTCCCGGGACAGGGAGCCGAGCAGTACTTC
cdr3_aa: CASSPLPGQGAEQYF

clone_size: many
v_call: TRBV12-3/TRBV12-4
j_call: TRBJ1-2
d_call: NA
cdr3_nt: TGTGCCAGCAGTTTTGGACAGTTACATGGCTACACCTTC
cdr3_aa: CASSFGQLHGYTF

clone_size: NA
v_call: TRBV13
j_call: TRBJ2-7
d_call: NA
cdr3_nt: TGTGCCAGCAGCTTAGTTGGCGACGGGACCGAATACGAGCAGTACTTC
cdr3_aa: CASSLVGDGTEYEQYF

clone_size: many
v_call: TRBV3-1
j_call: TRBJ2-1
d_call: TRBD1
cdr3_nt: TGTGCCAGCGCCGGGACAGGGGAGAATGAGCAGTTCTTC
cdr3_aa: CASAGTGENEQFF

clone_size: NA
v_call: TRBV20-1
j_call: TRBJ2-6
d_call: NA
cdr3_nt: TGCTGTGCTTGGGGGCTTAGCCAAGGCTCTGGGGCCAACGTCCTGATTTTC
cdr3_aa: CCAWGLSQGSGANVLIF

clone_size: NA
v_call: TRBV7-2
j_call: TRBJ1-2
d_call: NA
cdr3_nt: TGTGCCAGCAGCTCCCGGGGCAGGGCTGAATATGGCTACACCTTC
cdr3_aa: CASSSRGRAEYGYTF

clone_size: NA
v_call: TRBV7-6
j_call: TRBJ2-1
d_call: TRBD2
cdr3_nt: TGTGCCAGCAGCCGGAGCGGCGGGGGGATGAATGAGCAGTTCTTC
cdr3_aa: CASSRSGGGMNEQFF

clone_size: NA
v_call: TRBV4-2
j_call: TRBJ1-1
d_call: NA
cdr3_nt: TGTGCCAGCAGCCAGGGGACGGGTACTGAAGCTTTCTTT
cdr3_aa: CASSQGTGTEAFF

clone_size: many
v_call: TRBV5-1
j_call: TRBJ2-3
d_call: NA
cdr3_nt: TGCGCCAGCAGCTTGTGGGGGAGCGTCGGAGATACGCAGTATTTT
cdr3_aa: CASSLWGSVGDTQYF

clone_size: many
v_call: TRBV28
j_call: TRBJ2-7
d_call: TRBD2
cdr3_nt: TGTGCCAGCTGGACTAGTCCGTCCTACGAGCAGTACTTC
cdr3_aa: CASWTSPSYEQYF

clone_size: many
v_call: TRBV10-3
j_call: TRBJ1-2
d_call: TRBD1
cdr3_nt: TGTGCCATCAACTCCGCAAGACAGGGGAAGGACTATGGCTACACCTTC
cdr3_aa: CAINSARQGKDYGYTF

clone_size: many
v_call: TRBV12-3/TRBV12-4
j_call: TRBJ2-1
d_call: TRBD2
cdr3_nt: TGTGCCAGCAGTCCATGGACTAGCCTCGGTGAGCAGTTCTTC
cdr3_aa: CASSPWTSLGEQFF

clone_size: few
v_call: TRBV6-6
j_call: TRBJ1-1
d_call: TRBD1
cdr3_nt: TGTGCCAGCAGTCGAGGGGGCTTGGCTGAAGCTTTCTTT
cdr3_aa: CASSRGGLAEAFF

clone_size: many
v_call: TRBV11-2
j_call: TRBJ2-7
d_call: TRBD2
cdr3_nt: TGTGCCAGCAGCGGGACGGGAGGACGGAGCTCCTACGAGCAGTACTTC
cdr3_aa: CASSGTGGRSSYEQYF

clone_size: NA
v_call: TRBV27
j_call: TRBJ1-1
d_call: NA
cdr3_nt: TGTGCCAGCAGTTTATCGGAGTGGGACACTGAAGCTTTCTTT
cdr3_aa: CASSLSEWDTEAFF

clone_size: many
v_call: TRBV29-1
j_call: TRBJ2-7
d_call: TRBD2
cdr3_nt: TGCAGCGTTGATTCGGGTAGCGGGGCCCCCTACGAGCAGTACTTC
cdr3_aa: CSVDSGSGAPYEQYF

clone_size: NA
v_call: TRBV9
j_call: TRBJ2-3
d_call: TRBD2
cdr3_nt: TGTGCCAGCAGCGCTAGCGGGGGGGCTGAAGATACGCAGTATTTT
cdr3_aa: CASSASGGAEDTQYF

clone_size: many
v_call: TRBV12-5
j_call: TRBJ2-1
d_call: TRBD1
cdr3_nt: TGTGCTAGTGGGTGGGGACAGGGGGCTAACAATGAGCAGTTCTTC
cdr3_aa: CASGWGQGANNEQFF

clone_size: many
v_call: TRBV20-1
j_call: TRBJ2-3
d_call: TRBD2
cdr3_nt: TGCAGTGCTAGAAGGACTAGCGGGAGCACAGATACGCAGTATTTT
cdr3_aa: CSARRTSGSTDTQYF

clone_size: NA
v_call: TRBV5-1
j_call: TRBJ1-1
d_call: NA
cdr3_nt: TGCGCCAGCAGCCCGTGGGGCCTTACGGACGGAATGAACACTGAAGCTTTCTTT
cdr3_aa: CASSPWGLTDGMNTEAFF

clone_size: many
v_call: TRBV6-2/TRBV6-3
j_call: TRBJ2-7
d_call: NA
cdr3_nt: TGTGCCAGCAGTCTCACTCGCGCCTACGAGCAGTACTTC
cdr3_aa: CASSLTRAYEQYF

clone_size: many
v_call: TRBV5-1
j_call: TRBJ2-5
d_call: NA
cdr3_nt: TGCGCCAGCAAGGAGGGGCCAGGAGAAGAGACCCAGTACTTC
cdr3_aa: CASKEGPGEETQYF

clone_size: many
v_call: TRBV6-5
j_call: TRBJ2-2
d_call: NA
cdr3_nt: TGTGCCAGCAGTTACTCAGAGGGCACCGGGGAGCTGTTTTTT
cdr3_aa: CASSYSEGTGELFF

clone_size: many
v_call: TRBV5-1
j_call: TRBJ2-5
d_call: NA
cdr3_nt: TGCGCCAGCAGCTTGGAGGGGGGATTCGAGACCCAGTACTTC
cdr3_aa: CASSLEGGFETQYF